Following are 3 T cell receptor beta chains from one sample sequenced in a study of T cells after yellow fever vaccination. TCRdb re-analysed the 5' RACE reads in MiXCR, keeping a single row per CDR3 protein. This table holds 350,000 to 450,000 distinct CDR3 sequences, over 15% found once. The specimen was PBMCs, collected before the yellow fever booster vaccination. The receptors originated from a man between 18 and 35 years old who received the YFV17D yellow fever vaccine.

This clonotype has a handful of counts. The chain combines TRBV4-3 with TRBJ2-1; possibly TRBD1 or TRBD2 for D (5 bases each). Germline CDR1 and CDR2: LGHNA and YSLEER. This CDR3 spans 13 amino acids. Trimming stripped 4 bases from V and 10 bases from J, with 14 bases between. CDR3 DNA sequence: TGCGCCAGCAGCCTCGAGTGGGGGAGAGAGCAGTTCTTC. Protein sequence: CASSLEWGREQFF.

The chain combines TRBV2 with TRBJ2-3, with D maybe TRBD1 (6 bases). CDR1 and CDR2 (germline): SNHLY, FYNNEI. Trimming removed 7 bases at V and 4 bases at J, with 15 bases between. The CDR3 sequence is 14 residues long. CDR3 sequence: CASTDRRFSDTQYF. The CDR3 bases are TGTGCCAGCACAGACAGGAGGTTTTCAGATACGCAGTATTTT.

This clonotype was seen a handful of times. This chain links TRBV6-5 with TRBJ2-5; D unclear. CDR3 length: 14 amino acids. V was cut by 0 bases and J by 4 bases, with 9 bases left in between. The germline V gene encodes CDR1 MNHEY and CDR2 SVGAGI. In DNA form, the CDR3 reads TGTGCCAGCAGTTACTCAGGCCAGCGAGAGACCCAGTACTTC. Encoded protein: CASSYSGQRETQYF.